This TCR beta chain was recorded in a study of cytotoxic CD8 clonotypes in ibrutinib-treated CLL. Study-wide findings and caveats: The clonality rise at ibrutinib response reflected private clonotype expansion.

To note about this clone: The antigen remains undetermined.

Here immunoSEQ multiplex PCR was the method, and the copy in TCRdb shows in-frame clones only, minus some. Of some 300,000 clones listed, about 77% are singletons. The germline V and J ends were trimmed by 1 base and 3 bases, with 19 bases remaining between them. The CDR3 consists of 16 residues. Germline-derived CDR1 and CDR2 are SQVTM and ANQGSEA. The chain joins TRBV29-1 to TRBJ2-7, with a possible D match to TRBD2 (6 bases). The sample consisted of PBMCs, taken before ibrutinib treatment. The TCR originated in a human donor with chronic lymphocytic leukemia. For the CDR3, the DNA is TGCAGCGTTGAAGTAAGACTGCGGGACTTAAGCTACGAGCAGTACTTC. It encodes CSVEVRLRDLSYEQYF.